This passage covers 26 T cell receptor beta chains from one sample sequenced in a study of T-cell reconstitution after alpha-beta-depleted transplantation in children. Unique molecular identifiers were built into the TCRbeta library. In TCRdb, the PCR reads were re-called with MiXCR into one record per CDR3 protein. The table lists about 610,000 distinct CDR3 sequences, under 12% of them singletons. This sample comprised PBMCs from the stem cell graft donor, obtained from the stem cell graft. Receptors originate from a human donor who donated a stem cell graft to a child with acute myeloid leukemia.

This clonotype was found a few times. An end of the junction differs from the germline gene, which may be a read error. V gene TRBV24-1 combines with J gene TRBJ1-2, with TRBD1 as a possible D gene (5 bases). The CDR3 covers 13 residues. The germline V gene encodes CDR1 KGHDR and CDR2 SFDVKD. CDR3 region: CAASRDGTEGYTF. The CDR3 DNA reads TGTGCCGCCAGCCGGGACGGGACTGAAGGCTACACCTTC.

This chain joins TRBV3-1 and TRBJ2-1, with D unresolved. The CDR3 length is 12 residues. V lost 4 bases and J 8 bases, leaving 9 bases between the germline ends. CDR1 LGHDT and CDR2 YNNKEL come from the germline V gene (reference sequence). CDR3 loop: CASSLISDEQFF. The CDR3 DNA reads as TGTGCCAGCAGCCTTATAAGTGATGAGCAGTTCTTC.

Here the CDR3 DNA reads TGCAGTGCTTACCGCCAACTAGCGGGAGCCTACAATGAGCAGTTCTTC. It is translated as CSAYRQLAGAYNEQFF. V usage is TRBV20-1 and J usage is TRBJ2-1, with 11 bases identical to TRBD2. With V trimmed by 5 bases and J by 2 bases, 8 bases remained unmatched. This CDR3 has 16 amino acids. Germline CDR1 and CDR2: DFQATT and SNEGSKA (reference sequence).

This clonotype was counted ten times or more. The CDR3 region is CSVEQAYEQYF. DNA for the CDR3: TGCAGCGTAGAGCAGGCCTACGAGCAGTACTTC. The chain has TRBV29-1 and TRBJ2-7; no firm D call. Germline V gives CDR1 SQVTM, CDR2 ANQGSEA. V was pared by 6 bases and J by 2 bases, with 8 bases between. The CDR3 has 11 residues.

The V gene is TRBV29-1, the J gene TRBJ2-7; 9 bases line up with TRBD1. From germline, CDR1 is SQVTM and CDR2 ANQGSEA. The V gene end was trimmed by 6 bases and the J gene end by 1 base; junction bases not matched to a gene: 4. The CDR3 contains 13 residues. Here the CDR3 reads CSVQGQGSYEQYF. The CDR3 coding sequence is TGCAGCGTACAGGGACAGGGTTCCTACGAGCAGTACTTC.

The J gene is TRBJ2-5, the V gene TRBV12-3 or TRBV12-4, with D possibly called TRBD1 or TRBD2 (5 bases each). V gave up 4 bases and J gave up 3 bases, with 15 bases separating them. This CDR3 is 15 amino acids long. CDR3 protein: CASSSGTVPKETQYF. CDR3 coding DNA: TGTGCCAGCAGTTCGGGGACCGTACCTAAAGAGACCCAGTACTTC.

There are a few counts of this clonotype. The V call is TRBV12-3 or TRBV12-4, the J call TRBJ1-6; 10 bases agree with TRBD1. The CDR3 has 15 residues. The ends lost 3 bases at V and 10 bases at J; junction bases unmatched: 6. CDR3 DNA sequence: TGTGCCAGCAGTTTTGACAGGGGGCCAGGGTCACCCCTCCACTTT. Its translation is CASSFDRGPGSPLHF.

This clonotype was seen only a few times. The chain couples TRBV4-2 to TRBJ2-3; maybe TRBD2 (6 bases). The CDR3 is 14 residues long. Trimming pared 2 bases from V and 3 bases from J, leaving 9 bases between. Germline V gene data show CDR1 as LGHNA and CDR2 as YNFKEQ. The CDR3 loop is CASSQPGRTDTQYF. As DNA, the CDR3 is TGTGCCAGCAGCCAACCCGGGAGAACAGATACGCAGTATTTT.

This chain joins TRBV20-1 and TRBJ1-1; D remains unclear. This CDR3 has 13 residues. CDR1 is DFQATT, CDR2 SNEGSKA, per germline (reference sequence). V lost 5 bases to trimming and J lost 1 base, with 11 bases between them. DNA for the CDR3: TGCAGTGCTCCCTCTCAGGAGAACACTGAAGCTTTCTTT. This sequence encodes CSAPSQENTEAFF.

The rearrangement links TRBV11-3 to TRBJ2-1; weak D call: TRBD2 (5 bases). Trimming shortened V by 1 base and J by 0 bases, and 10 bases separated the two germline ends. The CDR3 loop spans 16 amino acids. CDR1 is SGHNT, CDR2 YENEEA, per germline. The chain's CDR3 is CASSLGGVNSYNEQFF. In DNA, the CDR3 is TGTGCCAGCAGCTTAGGGGGAGTAAACTCCTACAATGAGCAGTTCTTC.

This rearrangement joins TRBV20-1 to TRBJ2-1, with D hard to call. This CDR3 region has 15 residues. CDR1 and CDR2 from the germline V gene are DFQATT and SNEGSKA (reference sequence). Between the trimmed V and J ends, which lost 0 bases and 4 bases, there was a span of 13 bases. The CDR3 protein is CSARDRGAPYNEQFF. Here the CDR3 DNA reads TGCAGTGCTAGAGATCGCGGCGCCCCTTACAATGAGCAGTTCTTC.

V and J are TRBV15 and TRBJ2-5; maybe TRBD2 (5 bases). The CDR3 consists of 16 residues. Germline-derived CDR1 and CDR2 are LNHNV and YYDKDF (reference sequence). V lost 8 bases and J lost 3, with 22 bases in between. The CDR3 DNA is TGTGCCACCCTAGGTTGGGGATCGGGAAACGAAGAGACCCAGTACTTC. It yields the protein CATLGWGSGNEETQYF.

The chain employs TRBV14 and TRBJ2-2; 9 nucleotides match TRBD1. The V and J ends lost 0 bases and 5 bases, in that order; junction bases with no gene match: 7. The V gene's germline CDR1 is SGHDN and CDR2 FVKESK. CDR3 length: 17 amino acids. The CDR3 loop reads CASSQDWGQGRTGELFF. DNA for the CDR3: TGTGCCAGCAGCCAAGATTGGGGACAGGGAAGAACCGGGGAGCTGTTTTTT.

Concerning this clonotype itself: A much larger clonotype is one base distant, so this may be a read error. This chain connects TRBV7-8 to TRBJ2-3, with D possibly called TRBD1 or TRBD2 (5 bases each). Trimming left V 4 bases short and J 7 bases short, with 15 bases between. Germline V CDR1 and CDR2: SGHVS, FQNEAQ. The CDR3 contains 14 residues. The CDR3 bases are TGTGCCAGCAGCTCGGGACCAGAGATACATACGCAGTATTTT. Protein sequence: CASSSGPEIHTQYF. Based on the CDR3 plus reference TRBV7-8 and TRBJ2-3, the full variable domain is GAGVSQSPRYKVAKRGQDVALRCDPISGHVSLFWYQQALGQGPEFLTYFQNEAQLDKSGLPSDRFFAERPEGSVSTLKIQRTQQEDSAVYLCASSSGPEIHTQYFGPGTRLTVL.

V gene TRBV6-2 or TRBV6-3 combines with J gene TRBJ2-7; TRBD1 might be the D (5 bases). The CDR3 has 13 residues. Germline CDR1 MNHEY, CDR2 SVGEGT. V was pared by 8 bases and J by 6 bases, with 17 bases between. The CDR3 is CASEETPRGEQYF. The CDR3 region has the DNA TGTGCCAGCGAAGAGACTCCTAGGGGCGAGCAGTACTTC.

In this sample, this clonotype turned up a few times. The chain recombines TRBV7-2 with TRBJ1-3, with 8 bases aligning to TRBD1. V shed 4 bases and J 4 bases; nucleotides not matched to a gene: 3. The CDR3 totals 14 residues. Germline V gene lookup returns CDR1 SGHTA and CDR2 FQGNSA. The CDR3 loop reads CASSSGQAGNTIYF. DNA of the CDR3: TGTGCCAGCAGCTCGGGACAGGCGGGAAACACCATATATTTT. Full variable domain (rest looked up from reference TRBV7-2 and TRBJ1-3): GAGVSQSPSNKVTEKGKDVELRCDPISGHTALYWYRQSLGQGLEFLIYFQGNSAPDKSGLPSDRFSAERTGGSVSTLTIQRTQQEDSAVYLCASSSGQAGNTIYFGEGSWLTVV.

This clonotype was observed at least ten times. The CDR3 DNA sequence: TGCGCCAGCAGCCAAGACGCGGGGCCTATCGGGGAGCTGTTTTTT. Amino acid sequence: CASSQDAGPIGELFF. The V and J genes are TRBV4-3 and TRBJ2-2, with a weak D call TRBD2 (6 bases). V lost 0 bases and J lost 7, with 12 bases in between. Looked up from germline, CDR1 is LGHNA and CDR2 is YSLEER. The CDR3 is 15 residues long.

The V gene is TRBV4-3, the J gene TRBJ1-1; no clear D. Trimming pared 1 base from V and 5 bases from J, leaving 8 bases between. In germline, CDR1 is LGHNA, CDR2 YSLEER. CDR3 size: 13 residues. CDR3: CASSQVRRTEAFF. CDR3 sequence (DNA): TGCGCCAGCAGCCAAGTGAGGAGGACTGAAGCTTTCTTT.

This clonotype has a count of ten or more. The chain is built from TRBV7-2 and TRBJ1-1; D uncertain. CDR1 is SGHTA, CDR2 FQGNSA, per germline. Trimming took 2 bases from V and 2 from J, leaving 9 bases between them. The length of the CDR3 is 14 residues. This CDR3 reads CASSLSQENTEAFF. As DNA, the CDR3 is TGTGCCAGCAGCTTAAGTCAGGAAAACACTGAAGCTTTCTTT.

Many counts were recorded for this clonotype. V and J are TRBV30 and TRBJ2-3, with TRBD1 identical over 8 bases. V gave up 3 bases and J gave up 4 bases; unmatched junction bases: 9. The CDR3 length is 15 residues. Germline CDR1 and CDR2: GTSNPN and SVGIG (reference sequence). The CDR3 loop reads CAWRKGQVNSDTQYF. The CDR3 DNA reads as TGTGCCTGGAGAAAGGGACAGGTGAATTCAGATACGCAGTATTTT. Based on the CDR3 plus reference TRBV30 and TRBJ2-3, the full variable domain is SQTIHQWPATLVQPVGSPLSLECTVEGTSNPNLYWYRQAAGRGLQLLFYSVGIGQISSEVPQNLSASRPQDRQFILSSKKLLLSDSGFYLCAWRKGQVNSDTQYFGPGTRLTVL.

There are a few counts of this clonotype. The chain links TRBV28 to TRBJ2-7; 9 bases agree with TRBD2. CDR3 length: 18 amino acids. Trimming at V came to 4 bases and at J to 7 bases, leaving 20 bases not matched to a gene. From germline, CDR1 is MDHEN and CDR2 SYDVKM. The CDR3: CASSSGAGGPLIGGEQYF. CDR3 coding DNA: TGTGCCAGCAGTTCGGGAGCGGGAGGCCCCCTAATTGGTGGGGAGCAGTACTTC.

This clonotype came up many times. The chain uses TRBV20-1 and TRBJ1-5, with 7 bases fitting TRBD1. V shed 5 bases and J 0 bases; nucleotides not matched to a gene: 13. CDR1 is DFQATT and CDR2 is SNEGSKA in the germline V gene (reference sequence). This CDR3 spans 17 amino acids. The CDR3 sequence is CSARSSQGIYSNQPQHF. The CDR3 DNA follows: TGCAGTGCTCGTTCCTCACAGGGGATCTATAGCAATCAGCCCCAGCATTTT.

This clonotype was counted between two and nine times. In nucleotides, the CDR3 is TGCAGCGTGTGGACCGATTACTACGAGCAGTACTTC. Translated: CSVWTDYYEQYF. This chain joins TRBV29-1 and TRBJ2-7; the D is unclear. Deletions cut 6 bases from V and 3 bases from J, with 12 bases between. CDR3 length: 12 residues. Looked up from germline, CDR1 is SQVTM and CDR2 is ANQGSEA.

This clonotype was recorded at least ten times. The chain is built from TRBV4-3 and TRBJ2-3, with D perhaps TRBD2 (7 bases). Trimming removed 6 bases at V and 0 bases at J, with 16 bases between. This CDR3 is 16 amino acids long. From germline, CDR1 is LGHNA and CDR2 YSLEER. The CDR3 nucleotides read TGCGCCAGCAGTCCCAGGGGAGGGATTAGCACAGATACGCAGTATTTT. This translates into CASSPRGGISTDTQYF.

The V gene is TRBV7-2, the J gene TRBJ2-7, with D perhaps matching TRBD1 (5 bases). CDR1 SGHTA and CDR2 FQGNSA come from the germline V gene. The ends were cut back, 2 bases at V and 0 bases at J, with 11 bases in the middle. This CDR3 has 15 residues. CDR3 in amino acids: CASSLTVGRSYEQYF. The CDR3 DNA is TGTGCCAGCAGCTTAACGGTGGGGCGCTCCTACGAGCAGTACTTC.

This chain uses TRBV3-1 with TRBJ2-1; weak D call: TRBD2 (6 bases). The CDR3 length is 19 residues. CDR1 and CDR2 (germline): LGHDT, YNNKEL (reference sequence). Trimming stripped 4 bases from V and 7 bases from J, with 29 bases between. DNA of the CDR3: TGTGCCAGCAGCCCCTTGACACAACCCAGGACTAACGTTAGGAATGAGCAGTTCTTC. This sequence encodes CASSPLTQPRTNVRNEQFF.